These 10 T cell receptor beta chains originate from one sample sequenced in a study of T cells after yellow fever vaccination. TCRdb reprocessed the 5' RACE reads with MiXCR, giving one entry per CDR3 protein. The sample records 100,000 to 150,000 distinct CDR3 sequences, 7.4% being singletons. Sequencing was performed on CD4+ T cells sorted from PBMCs, taken less than 11 days after the first yellow fever vaccination. These receptors originate from a man aged 18-30 years who received the YFV17D yellow fever vaccine.

Of note for this clonotype: A much larger clone sits a single nucleotide away, making a read error possible. CDR3 residues: CASGFNRGNNEQFF. The CDR3 DNA sequence: TGTGCCAGCGGCTTCAACAGGGGCAACAATGAGCAGTTCTTC. This chain connects TRBV11-2 to TRBJ2-1; 7 bases map to TRBD1. Germline values: CDR1 SGHAT, CDR2 FQNNGV. The CDR3 extends over 14 amino acids.

This clonotype was recorded a few times. This chain's CDR3 is CASSPPGQAVTDTQYF. CDR3 DNA sequence: TGTGCCAGCTCACCACCCGGACAGGCGGTGACAGATACGCAGTATTTT. The chain links TRBV18 to TRBJ2-3, with 7 nucleotides matching TRBD1. The germline CDR1 and CDR2 sequences are KGHSH and LQKENI. The CDR3 is made up of 16 amino acids. V lost 0 bases and J lost 3; bases outside the gene matches: 6.

This clonotype was counted ten times or more. This chain joins TRBV6-1 and TRBJ2-6; D might be TRBD2 (8 bases). Trimming shortened V by 10 bases and J by 2 bases, and 15 bases separated the two germline ends. CDR1 is MNHNS and CDR2 is SASEGT in the germline V gene. This CDR3 is 15 amino acids long. The chain's CDR3 is CAISGGGTGANVLTF. The CDR3 region has the DNA TGTGCCATCTCGGGAGGGGGCACTGGGGCCAACGTCCTGACTTTC.

This clonotype was detected only a few times. This rearrangement joins TRBV7-2 to TRBJ1-5; D is perhaps TRBD1 (5 bases). The CDR3 loop spans 16 amino acids. Germline CDR1 and CDR2: SGHTA and FQGNSA. The V end was cut by 1 base, the J end by 0 bases, with 10 bases between. CDR3 residues: CASSLGRGRSNQPQHF. The CDR3 DNA reads as TGTGCCAGCAGCTTAGGGAGGGGACGTAGCAATCAGCCCCAGCATTTT.

The table lists this clonotype with many counts. The rearrangement joins TRBV4-3 to TRBJ2-1, with 7 bases identical to TRBD2. Unmatched junction bases numbered 9, after V lost 1 base and J lost 6 bases. CDR3 size: 16 residues. The V gene's germline CDR1 is LGHNA and CDR2 YSLEER. CDR3 DNA sequence: TGCGCCAGCAGCCAAGTCGGCGCGGGGGTTTCCAATGAGCAGTTCTTC. This translates into CASSQVGAGVSNEQFF.

The sample holds many counts of this clonotype. This chain links TRBV20-1 with TRBJ2-3; D is perhaps TRBD2 (6 bases). This CDR3 has 15 residues. V lost 3 bases and J lost 0, with 13 bases in between. Looked up from germline, CDR1 is DFQATT and CDR2 is SNEGSKA (reference sequence). The CDR3 bases are TGCAGTGCTAGGGGGCGGGGCCTAAGCACAGATACGCAGTATTTT. This translates into CSARGRGLSTDTQYF.

This rearrangement joins TRBV20-1 to TRBJ1-1, with a possible D match to TRBD1 (6 bases). CDR1 is DFQATT, CDR2 SNEGSKA, per germline (reference sequence). The CDR3 consists of 14 residues. Trimming took off 0 bases at V and 2 bases at J, with 10 bases between the two ends. The CDR3 is CSARDGGANTEAFF. The DNA for the CDR3 is TGCAGTGCTAGAGATGGGGGGGCAAACACTGAAGCTTTCTTT.

V gene TRBV6-1 combines with J gene TRBJ1-2; unclear D gene. There are 14 residues in the CDR3. Germline values: CDR1 MNHNS, CDR2 SASEGT. The V and J ends lost 7 bases and 2 bases respectively, with 14 bases between them. For the CDR3, the DNA is TGTGCCAGCACCAAGGACGGACGGAACTATGGCTACACCTTC. It is translated as CASTKDGRNYGYTF.

There are many counts of this clonotype. This sequence joins TRBV12-3 or TRBV12-4 and TRBJ1-2, with D unresolved. The CDR3 loop spans 12 amino acids. With 3 bases removed from V and 2 bases from J, the gap between germline ends came to 4 bases. CDR3 sequence: CASSFVNYGYTF. The DNA of the CDR3 is TGTGCCAGCAGTTTCGTAAACTATGGCTACACCTTC.

This clonotype was detected ten times or more. The chain joins TRBV12-3 or TRBV12-4 to TRBJ2-1; unclear D gene. The CDR3 totals 14 residues. Trimming took 0 bases from V and 6 from J, leaving 9 bases between them. The CDR3 nucleotides read TGTGCCAGCAGTTTAGCGATTTCAGCCAATGAGCAGTTCTTC. Its protein is CASSLAISANEQFF.